The 29 T cell receptor beta chains given below trace back to one sample, sequenced in a study of control samples from healthy donors and cancer patients. Profiled with immunoSEQ multiplex PCR; TCRdb holds only in-frame clones, not every one. Of approximately 88,000 clones in the sample, 91% are singletons; the top ten hold roughly 0.9%. Sequenced input: blood. These receptors originate from a woman between 25 and 40 years old in good health.

The gene calls are TRBV5-4 and TRBJ1-5, with 7 positions matching TRBD1. The CDR3 contains 15 residues. Germline trimming cut 0 bases from V and 6 bases from J; bases unmatched to any gene: 6. In germline, CDR1 is SGHNT, CDR2 YYREEE (reference sequence). In nucleotides, the CDR3 is TGTGCCAGCAGCTTGGATGCAGGGGGTGGTCAGCCCCAGCATTTT. It specifies CASSLDAGGGQPQHF.

The rearrangement uses TRBV14 and TRBJ1-2, with a possible D match to TRBD1 (6 bases). The CDR3 extends over 14 amino acids. The V and J ends lost 0 bases and 8 bases respectively, with 13 bases between them. Germline V CDR1 and CDR2: SGHDN, FVKESK. CDR3 protein: CASSQDLGGRGYTF. The CDR3 DNA is TGTGCCAGCAGCCAAGATTTAGGGGGAAGGGGCTACACCTTC.

This chain joins TRBV3-1 (or the pseudogene TRBV3-2) and TRBJ2-3; 7 bases fit TRBD1. J gave up 0 bases and V 1 base, and 10 bases lay outside the gene matches. The germline V gene has CDR1 LGHDT and CDR2 YNNKEL (reference sequence). The CDR3 covers 18 residues. DNA of the CDR3: TGTGCCAGCAGCCAAGTGGTAGGGACAGCTTTTAGCACAGATACGCAGTATTTT. Translation: CASSQVVGTAFSTDTQYF.

The chain joins TRBV20-1 to TRBJ2-5; a weak D match, TRBD1 (5 bases). V lost 3 bases, J lost 5 bases, and 7 bases lay in between. This CDR3 spans 11 amino acids. Germline CDR1 reads DFQATT; CDR2 reads SNEGSKA (reference sequence). Here the CDR3 DNA reads TGCAGTGCTAGTCCAGGGGAGACCCAGTACTTC. Encoded protein: CSASPGETQYF.

The chain carries TRBV7-9 and TRBJ1-4; possibly TRBD1 for D (6 bases). Trimming removed 4 bases at V and 7 bases at J, with 19 bases between. Germline V lookup: CDR1 SEHNR, CDR2 FQNEAQ (reference sequence). The CDR3 contains 16 residues. CDR3 sequence reads: CASSSRTGSIGEKLFF. CDR3 nucleotides: TGTGCCAGCAGCTCCCGCACAGGGTCAATTGGTGAAAAACTGTTTTTT.

The CDR3 sequence is CASSKERSQGSYEQYF. The CDR3 DNA is TGTGCCAGCAGTAAAGAGCGGTCCCAAGGCTCCTACGAGCAGTACTTC. This chain connects TRBV6-2 or TRBV6-3 to TRBJ2-7, with D perhaps TRBD2 (5 bases). V was cut by 5 bases and J by 0 bases, with 17 bases left in between. The CDR3 sequence is 16 residues long. CDR1 and CDR2 (germline): MNHEY, SVGEGT.

The chain links TRBV18 to TRBJ2-1; TRBD2 agrees at 9 bases. The CDR3 has 17 residues. From germline, CDR1 is KGHSH and CDR2 LQKENI. Unmatched junction bases numbered 9, after V lost 6 bases and J lost 0 bases. CDR3 nucleotides: TGTGCCAGCTCCAAACTAGCGGGCCTAAGCTCCTACAATGAGCAGTTCTTC. Protein: CASSKLAGLSSYNEQFF. The full variable domain, rest sourced from reference TRBV18 and TRBJ2-1, is NAGVMQNPRHLVRRRGQEARLRCSPMKGHSHVYWYRQLPEEGLKFMVYLQKENIIDESGMPKERFSAEFPKEGPSILRIQQVVRGDSAAYFCASSKLAGLSSYNEQFFGPGTRLTVL.

The chain is built from TRBV6-5 and TRBJ2-5, with 10 bases fitting TRBD2. V lost 6 bases and J lost 5; bases outside the gene matches: 9. Germline V CDR1 and CDR2: MNHEY, SVGAGI. This CDR3 has 15 residues. The chain's CDR3 is CASRAGSGGMETQYF. The CDR3 DNA sequence: TGTGCCAGCAGGGCAGGTAGCGGGGGGATGGAGACCCAGTACTTC.

This clone was seen a single time. J is TRBJ1-5 and V is TRBV6-6, with D possibly being TRBD1 (5 bases). The CDR3 sequence is 15 residues long. From germline, CDR1 is MNHNY and CDR2 SVGAGI (reference sequence). V was clipped by 4 bases and J by 1 base, with 11 bases between them. CDR3 sequence: CASSSTRGSNQPQHF. The CDR3, as DNA: TGTGCCAGCAGTTCCACGAGGGGCAGCAATCAGCCCCAGCATTTT.

The chain is built from TRBV30 and TRBJ1-5; no firm D call. Germline assignment: CDR1 GTSNPN and CDR2 SVGIG (reference sequence). V lost 4 bases, J lost 4 bases, and 14 bases lay in between. The CDR3 runs to 14 residues. The CDR3 is CAWTAADSNQPQHF. CDR3 DNA: TGTGCCTGGACCGCGGCAGACTCTAATCAGCCCCAGCATTTT.

This clone appeared once. This chain connects TRBV28 to TRBJ1-2; 7 nucleotides agree with TRBD1. CDR3 length: 15 residues. V trimming: 4 bases; J trimming: 8 bases; junction bases outside the gene matches: 13. The V gene's germline CDR1 is MDHEN and CDR2 SYDVKM. CDR3 protein: CASSSHGTAQRGYTF. The CDR3 bases are TGTGCCAGCAGTTCTCACGGGACAGCCCAACGGGGCTACACCTTC.

The V gene is TRBV10-3, the J gene TRBJ2-3, with D uncertain. The germline V gene encodes CDR1 ENHRY and CDR2 SYGVKD. Trimming stripped 6 bases from V and 5 bases from J, with 9 bases between. CDR3 length equals 12 residues. This chain's CDR3 is CAISLRQDTQYF. Here the CDR3 DNA reads TGTGCCATCAGCCTCCGCCAAGATACGCAGTATTTT.

This chain connects TRBV3-1 (or the pseudogene TRBV3-2) to TRBJ2-7, with no clear D. Germline lookup yields CDR1 LGHDT and CDR2 YNNKEL (reference sequence). V dropped 1 base and J dropped 4 bases, with 11 bases sitting between them. There are 14 residues in the CDR3. This CDR3 is CASSQGFVEYEQYF. The CDR3 bases are TGTGCCAGCAGCCAAGGTTTCGTCGAATACGAGCAGTACTTC.

The chain uses TRBV18 and TRBJ1-1; weak D call: TRBD1 (5 bases). CDR3 length: 13 amino acids. Per germline, CDR1 KGHSH and CDR2 LQKENI. V was shortened by 3 bases and J by 8 bases, with 13 bases between the two germline ends. Written as DNA, the CDR3 is TGTGCCAGCTCACCGGGGGTTGGGCAGGAAGCTTTCTTT. This codes for CASSPGVGQEAFF.

The V gene is TRBV5-1, the J gene TRBJ2-7, with 7 bases identical to TRBD1. CDR1 SGHRS and CDR2 YFSETQ come from the germline V gene. J gave up 0 bases and V 4 bases, and 10 bases lay outside the gene matches. There are 16 residues in the CDR3. The CDR3, as DNA: TGCGCCAGCAGCGAAGTATCCGGGACAGCCTCCTACGAGCAGTACTTC. This encodes CASSEVSGTASYEQYF.

CDR3 region: CASSLWTVHGNTIYF. The CDR3 DNA reads TGTGCCAGCAGCTTATGGACAGTACACGGAAACACCATATATTTT. The J gene is TRBJ1-3, the V gene TRBV5-4; perhaps TRBD1 as D (6 bases). Germline values: CDR1 SGHNT, CDR2 YYREEE (reference sequence). The V gene lost 2 bases and the J gene lost 4 bases, with 13 bases spanning the gap. The CDR3 length is 15 residues.

This clone was counted only a few times. CDR3 sequence: CASSFPGQAPRTEAFF. CDR3 nucleotides: TGTGCCAGCAGCTTCCCGGGACAGGCACCTCGCACTGAAGCTTTCTTT. This rearrangement joins TRBV11-2 to TRBJ1-1, with 8 bases aligning to TRBD1. The CDR3 extends over 16 amino acids. Looked up from germline, CDR1 is SGHAT and CDR2 is FQNNGV. V was clipped by 3 bases and J by 4 bases; unmatched bases: 10.

The chain links TRBV7-9 to TRBJ2-1; D tentatively reads TRBD1 or TRBD2 (5 bases each). This CDR3 region has 11 residues. Germline V gives CDR1 SEHNR, CDR2 FQNEAQ (reference sequence). Trimming removed 4 bases at V and 7 bases at J, with 5 bases between. In nucleotides, the CDR3 is TGTGCCAGCAGCTGGGGGAATGAGCAGTTCTTC. It codes for CASSWGNEQFF. Full variable domain (remainder filled in from reference TRBV7-9 and TRBJ2-1): DTGVSQNPRHKITKRGQNVTFRCDPISEHNRLYWYRQTLGQGPEFLTYFQNEAQLEKSRLLSDRFSAERPKGSFSTLEIQRTEQGDSAMYLCASSWGNEQFFGPGTRLTVL.

The gene calls are TRBV19 and TRBJ1-2; tentative D call: TRBD1 (6 bases). The CDR3 totals 15 residues. Germline CDR1 reads LNHDA; CDR2 reads SQIVND (reference sequence). Trimming shortened V by 5 bases and J by 2 bases, and 15 bases separated the two germline ends. In nucleotides, the CDR3 is TGTGCCAGTAGTTTAAATGGACAGCCGAACTATGGCTACACCTTC. It codes for CASSLNGQPNYGYTF.

The rearrangement uses TRBV19 and TRBJ2-7, with D maybe TRBD1 (7 bases). V was cut by 10 bases and J by 1 base, with 14 bases left in between. The length of the CDR3 is 13 residues. Germline V gene lookup returns CDR1 LNHDA and CDR2 SQIVND (reference sequence). This chain's CDR3 is CATRAGGSYEQYF. DNA of the CDR3: TGTGCCACTAGAGCAGGGGGGTCCTACGAGCAGTACTTC.

V and J are TRBV7-2 and TRBJ2-1, with 10 bases that match TRBD2. CDR1 is SGHTA and CDR2 is FQGNSA in the germline V gene. The J segment lost 10 bases and the V segment lost 5 bases, leaving 14 bases of the junction unmatched. The CDR3 extends over 16 amino acids. The CDR3 DNA reads as TGTGCCAGCAGCCCTAGCTCCCGGCTAGCGGGAGAAGAGCAGTTCTTC. Translated, it gives CASSPSSRLAGEEQFF.

This chain links TRBV5-4 with TRBJ2-7; possibly TRBD2 for D (5 bases). Germline lookup yields CDR1 SGHNT and CDR2 YYREEE (reference sequence). The CDR3 is made up of 14 amino acids. Trimming stripped 2 bases from V and 4 bases from J, with 13 bases between. CDR3 residues: CASSFPGSAYEQYF. The DNA for the CDR3 is TGTGCCAGCAGCTTTCCGGGATCCGCTTACGAGCAGTACTTC.

This chain connects TRBV19 to TRBJ2-5; D is unclear. The CDR3 covers 14 residues. Germline V gene sequence: CDR1 LNHDA, CDR2 SQIVND (reference sequence). V shed 3 bases and J shed 0 bases, with 8 bases lying between them. The CDR3 coding sequence is TGTGCCAGTAGTATCGGGCAGGACCAAGAGACCCAGTACTTC. This sequence encodes CASSIGQDQETQYF. The variable domain in full, completed from reference TRBV19 and TRBJ2-5, reads DGGITQSPKYLFRKEGQNVTLSCEQNLNHDAMYWYRQDPGQGLRLIYYSQIVNDFQKGDIAEGYSVSREKKESFPLTVTSAQKNPTAFYLCASSIGQDQETQYFGPGTRLLVL.

The chain has TRBV9 and TRBJ2-7; 9 nucleotides line up with TRBD1. Unmatched junction bases numbered 5, after V lost 0 bases and J lost 4 bases. Germline loops: CDR1 SGDLS, CDR2 YYNGEE. CDR3 size: 15 residues. CDR3 sequence: CASSVGTGTGYEQYF. The CDR3 nucleotides are TGTGCCAGCAGCGTAGGAACCGGGACAGGGTACGAGCAGTACTTC.

The chain recombines TRBV10-2 with TRBJ1-5; tentatively, D is TRBD1 (5 bases). Germline lookup yields CDR1 WSHSY and CDR2 SAAADI. The CDR3 has 14 residues. V was cut by 4 bases and J by 4 bases, with 11 bases left in between. CDR3 bases: TGCGCCAGCAGTGGAGGGAGGGGAAATCAGCCCCAGCATTTT. It yields the protein CASSGGRGNQPQHF.

The chain recombines TRBV30 with TRBJ1-5; 7 bases fit TRBD1. Germline lookup yields CDR1 GTSNPN and CDR2 SVGIG (reference sequence). The CDR3 contains 14 residues. V dropped 0 bases and J dropped 4; count of bases not matched to a gene: 3. The CDR3 region has the DNA TGTGCCTGGAGTGTGGGGACAGCTAATCAGCCCCAGCATTTT. It codes for CAWSVGTANQPQHF.

V and J are TRBV18 and TRBJ1-6, with TRBD1 identical over 10 bases. Trimming at V came to 2 bases and at J to 5 bases, leaving 0 bases not matched to a gene. Germline CDR1 and CDR2: KGHSH and LQKENI. The CDR3 consists of 15 residues. CDR3 DNA sequence: TGTGCCAGCTCACCAGGGACAGGGGATAATTCACCCCTCCACTTT. Translation gives CASSPGTGDNSPLHF.

This clone was counted only a few times. V is TRBV28 and J is TRBJ1-2, with D unresolved. From germline, CDR1 is MDHEN and CDR2 SYDVKM. Trimming took off 3 bases at V and 5 bases at J, with 13 bases between the two ends. The CDR3 is 14 amino acids. In DNA form, the CDR3 reads TGTGCCAGCAGTTTCGGAGGCCACTCTTATGGCTACACCTTC. This codes for CASSFGGHSYGYTF.

This chain links TRBV20-1 with TRBJ2-1; D is unresolved. The CDR3 contains 11 residues. Germline V gene sequence: CDR1 DFQATT, CDR2 SNEGSKA (reference sequence). Trimming left V 3 bases short and J 6 bases short, with 6 bases between. CDR3 coding DNA: TGCAGTGCTAGGACCTCCAATGAGCAGTTCTTC. This codes for CSARTSNEQFF.